This T cell receptor beta chain was obtained from a study of siplizumab effects on memory and regulatory T cells (dated by TCRdb to the late 2010s). About the full investigation: The study examined how the anti-CD2 antibody siplizumab affects alloreactive T-cell subsets in allogeneic mixed lymphocyte reactions built from human PBMCs.

Results and caveats for the whole study, not just this receptor: Among mappable alloreactive CD4+ clones, the Treg-derived fraction averaged nearly 70% with siplizumab versus about 25% in control reactions. For roughly 75-96% of proliferating CD4+ or CD8+ clones, no naive or memory phenotype could be assigned. The cumulative frequency of alloreactive sequences traceable to unstimulated CD4+ memory T cells was significantly reduced by siplizumab. No functional confirmation was obtained for the suppressive function of proliferating Tregs from siplizumab cultures. Sequences below about 10^-5 frequency were poorly captured, so only a minor fraction of alloreactive clones could be mapped to unstimulated subsets. Compared with memory T cells, unstimulated naive T cells appeared more diverse, and naive cells seemed to make a substantial contribution to the alloresponse.

According to the germline V gene (reference sequence), CDR1 reads SGHKS and CDR2 reads YYEKEE. Ends trimmed: V by 4 bases, J by 3 bases; bases unmatched to a gene: 1. The CDR3 contains 12 residues, cysteine and phenylalanine counted. Just the 36-base CDR3 DNA is kept, in frame starting at base 1. Sorted unstimulated T cells, along with proliferating T cells recovered from mixed lymphocyte reactions, underwent TCRbeta CDR3 sequencing. Fresh whole blood from about 11 HLA-typed healthy donors was used as the source from which PBMCs were isolated. To map where alloreactive clones came from, CD4+ regulatory T cells in the unstimulated state were FACS-sorted. The library was generated by the immunoSEQ multiplex PCR assay. Approximately 10^5 TCR templates per sample were assayed on the deep sequencing platform. Genomic DNA extracted from sorted T cells was used for TCRbeta CDR3 sequencing. As for the authors' bioinformatics: Clonal analysis of TCRbeta CDR3 data was done in the R programming language. Alloreactive CD4+ and CD8+ clones were identified by comparing unstimulated samples to CFSE-low samples taken after the reaction. By matching sequences to the repertoires of sorted unstimulated Treg and non-Treg cells, each alloreactive CD4+ clone was assigned a regulatory or non-regulatory origin. The immuneACCESS repertoire file appears here via TCRdb, limited to in-frame rearrangements. These files lack a portion of the clones; in checked studies, under half of the deficit traces to unresolved V genes, and the cause of the others is not known. The V and J calls and the clone size are those of that table, but D and trimming were determined from the DNA. Here the sample has about 100,000 clones; approximately 94% occur a single time. Under 0.65% of the sample goes to the ten largest clones.

On this clone itself: There is no known antigen for this receptor. No base qualities exist here, and no much larger clone lies one base off it.

The sequence joins TRBV5-5 to TRBJ2-7; TRBD1 aligns with 7 central bases. This TCR was recovered from a human donor in good health. What was sequenced was Tregs sorted from blood. The nucleotide sequence reads TGTGCCAGCAGCAGGGGGCTCTACGAGCAGTACTTC. Its protein reads: CASSRGLYEQYF. Joined to the reference TRBV5-5 and TRBJ2-7 proteins, this CDR3 gives the full variable domain: DAGVTQSPTHLIKTRGQQVTLRCSPISGHKSVSWYQQVLGQGPQFIFQYYEKEERGRGNFPDRFSARQFPNYSSELNVNALLLGDSALYLCASSRGLYEQYFGPGTRLTVT.